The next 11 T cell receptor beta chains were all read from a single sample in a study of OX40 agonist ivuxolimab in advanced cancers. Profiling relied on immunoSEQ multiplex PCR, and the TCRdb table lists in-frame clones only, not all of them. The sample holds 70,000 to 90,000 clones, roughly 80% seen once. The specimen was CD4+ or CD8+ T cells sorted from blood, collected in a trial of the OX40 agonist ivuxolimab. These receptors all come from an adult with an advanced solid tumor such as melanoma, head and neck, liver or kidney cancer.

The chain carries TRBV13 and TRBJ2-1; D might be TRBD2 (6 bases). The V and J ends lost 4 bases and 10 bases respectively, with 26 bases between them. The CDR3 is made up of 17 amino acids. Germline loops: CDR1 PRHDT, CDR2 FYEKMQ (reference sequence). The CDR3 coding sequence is TGTGCCAGCAGCTACCTTTCGGAGGGCGCGGGGAAATACGAGCAGTTCTTC. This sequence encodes CASSYLSEGAGKYEQFF.

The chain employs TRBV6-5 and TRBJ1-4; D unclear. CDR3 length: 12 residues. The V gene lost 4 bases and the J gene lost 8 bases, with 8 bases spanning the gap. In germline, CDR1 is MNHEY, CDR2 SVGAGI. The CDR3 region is CASSSRNEKLFF. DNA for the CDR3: TGTGCCAGCAGTTCCAGAAACGAAAAACTGTTTTTT.

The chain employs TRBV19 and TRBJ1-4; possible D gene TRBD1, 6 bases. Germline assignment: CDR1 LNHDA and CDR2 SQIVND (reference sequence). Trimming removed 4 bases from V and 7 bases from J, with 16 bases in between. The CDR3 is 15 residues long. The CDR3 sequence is CASSTPGARSEKLFF. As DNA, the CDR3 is TGTGCCAGTAGTACGCCAGGGGCGAGGAGTGAAAAACTGTTTTTT.

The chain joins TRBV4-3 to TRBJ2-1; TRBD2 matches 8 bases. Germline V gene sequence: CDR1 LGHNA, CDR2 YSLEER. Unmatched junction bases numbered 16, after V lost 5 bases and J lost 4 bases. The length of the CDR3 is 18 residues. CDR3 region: CASSATGGWSPSYNEQFF. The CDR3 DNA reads TGCGCCAGCAGCGCCACGGGGGGGTGGAGCCCCTCGTACAATGAGCAGTTCTTC.

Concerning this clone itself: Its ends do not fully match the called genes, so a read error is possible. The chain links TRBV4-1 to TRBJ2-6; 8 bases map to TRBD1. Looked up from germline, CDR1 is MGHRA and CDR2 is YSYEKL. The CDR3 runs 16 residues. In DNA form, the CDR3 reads TGTGCCAGCAGCCAAGATACAGGGGGAGGGGCCAACGTCCTGACTTTC. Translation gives CASSQDTGGGANVLTF.

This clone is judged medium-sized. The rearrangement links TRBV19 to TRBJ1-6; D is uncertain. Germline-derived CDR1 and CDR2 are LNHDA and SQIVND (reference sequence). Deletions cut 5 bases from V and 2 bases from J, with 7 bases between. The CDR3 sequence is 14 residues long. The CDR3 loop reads CASSPTAYNSPLHF. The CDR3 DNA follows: TGTGCCAGTAGTCCCACGGCCTATAATTCACCCCTCCACTTT.

The chain's CDR3 is CAISVRGQSGSHGYTF. As DNA, the CDR3 is TGTGCCATCAGTGTGAGGGGGCAATCAGGGTCCCATGGCTACACCTTC. The chain carries TRBV10-3 and TRBJ1-2, with 7 bases identical to TRBD1. The CDR3 consists of 16 residues. In germline, CDR1 is ENHRY, CDR2 SYGVKD. The junction had 14 bases not matched to a gene; V was cut back by 4 bases and J by 6 bases.

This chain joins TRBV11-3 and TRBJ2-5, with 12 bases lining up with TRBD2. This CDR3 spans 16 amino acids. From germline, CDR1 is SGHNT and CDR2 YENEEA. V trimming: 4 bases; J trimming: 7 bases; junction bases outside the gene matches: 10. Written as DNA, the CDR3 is TGTGCCAGCAGCTCCCGGTCTAGCGGGGGGGCCGGGACCCAGTACTTC. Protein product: CASSSRSSGGAGTQYF.

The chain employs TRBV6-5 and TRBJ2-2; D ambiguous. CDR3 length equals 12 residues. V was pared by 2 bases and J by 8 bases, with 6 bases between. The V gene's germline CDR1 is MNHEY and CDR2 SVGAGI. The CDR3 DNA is TGTGCCAGCAGTTACGCAGCGGGGGAGCTGTTTTTT. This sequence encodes CASSYAAGELFF.

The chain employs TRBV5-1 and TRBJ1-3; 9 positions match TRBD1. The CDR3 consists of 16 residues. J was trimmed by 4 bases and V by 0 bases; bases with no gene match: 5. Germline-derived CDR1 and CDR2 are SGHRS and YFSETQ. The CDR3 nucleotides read TGCGCCAGCAGCTTGGTGACAGGGGGATTGGGAAACACCATATATTTT. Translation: CASSLVTGGLGNTIYF.

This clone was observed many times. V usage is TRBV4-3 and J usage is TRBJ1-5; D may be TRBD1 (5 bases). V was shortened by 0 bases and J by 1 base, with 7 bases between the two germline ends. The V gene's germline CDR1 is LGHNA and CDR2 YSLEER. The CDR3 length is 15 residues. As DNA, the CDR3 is TGCGCCAGCAGCCAAGATTGGGACAGCAATCAGCCCCAGCATTTT. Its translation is CASSQDWDSNQPQHF.